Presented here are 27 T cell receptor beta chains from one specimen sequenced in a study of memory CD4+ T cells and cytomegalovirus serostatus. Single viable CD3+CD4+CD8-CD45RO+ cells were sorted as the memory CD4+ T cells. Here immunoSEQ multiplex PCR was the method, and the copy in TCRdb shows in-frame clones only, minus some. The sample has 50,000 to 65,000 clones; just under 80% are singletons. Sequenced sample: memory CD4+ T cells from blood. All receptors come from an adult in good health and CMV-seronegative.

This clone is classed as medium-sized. CDR3 DNA: TGTGCCAGCCGAACAGGATACTCTGGAAACACCATATATTTT. As protein: CASRTGYSGNTIYF. The chain combines TRBV2 with TRBJ1-3; possible D gene TRBD1, 5 bases. The germline V gene has CDR1 SNHLY and CDR2 FYNNEI. Trimming took off 8 bases at V and 0 bases at J, with 11 bases between the two ends. This CDR3 comprises 14 residues.

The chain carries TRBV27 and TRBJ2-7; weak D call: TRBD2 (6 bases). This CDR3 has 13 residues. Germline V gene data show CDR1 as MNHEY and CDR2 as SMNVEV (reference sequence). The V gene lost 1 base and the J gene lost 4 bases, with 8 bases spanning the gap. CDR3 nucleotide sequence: TGTGCCAGCAGTTTATGGGGGACTTACGAGCAGTACTTC. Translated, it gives CASSLWGTYEQYF.

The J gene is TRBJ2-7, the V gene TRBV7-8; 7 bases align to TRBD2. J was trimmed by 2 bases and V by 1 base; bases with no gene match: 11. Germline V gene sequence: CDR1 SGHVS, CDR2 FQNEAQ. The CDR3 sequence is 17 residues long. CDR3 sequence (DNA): TGTGCCAGCAGCTTAGGAGGGAGGGGCCTTCAACCCTACGAGCAGTACTTC. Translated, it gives CASSLGGRGLQPYEQYF.

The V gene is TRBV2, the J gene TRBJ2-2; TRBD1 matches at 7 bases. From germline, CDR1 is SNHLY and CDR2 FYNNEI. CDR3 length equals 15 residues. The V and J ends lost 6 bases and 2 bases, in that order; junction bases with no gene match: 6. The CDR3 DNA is TGTGCCAGCAGGACTACAGGGGCAAACACCGGGGAGCTGTTTTTT. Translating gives CASRTTGANTGELFF.

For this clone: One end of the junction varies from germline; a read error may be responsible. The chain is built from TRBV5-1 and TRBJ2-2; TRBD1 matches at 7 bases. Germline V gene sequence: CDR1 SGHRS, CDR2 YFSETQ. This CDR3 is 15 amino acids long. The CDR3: CASSPGTVSTGKLFF. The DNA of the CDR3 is TGCGCCAGCAGCCCGGGGACAGTTTCCACCGGGAAGCTGTTTTTT.

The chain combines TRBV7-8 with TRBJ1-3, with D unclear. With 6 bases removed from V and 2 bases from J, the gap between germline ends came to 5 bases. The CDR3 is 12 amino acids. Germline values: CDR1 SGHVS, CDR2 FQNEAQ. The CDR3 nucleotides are TGTGCCAGCAGGGACGCTGGAAACACCATATATTTT. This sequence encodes CASRDAGNTIYF.

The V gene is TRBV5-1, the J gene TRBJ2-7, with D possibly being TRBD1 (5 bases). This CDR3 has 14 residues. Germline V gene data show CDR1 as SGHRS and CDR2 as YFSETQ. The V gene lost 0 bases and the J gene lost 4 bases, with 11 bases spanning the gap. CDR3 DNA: TGCGCCAGCAGCTTGGGGGGCGGTGGGTACGAGCAGTACTTC. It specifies CASSLGGGGYEQYF.

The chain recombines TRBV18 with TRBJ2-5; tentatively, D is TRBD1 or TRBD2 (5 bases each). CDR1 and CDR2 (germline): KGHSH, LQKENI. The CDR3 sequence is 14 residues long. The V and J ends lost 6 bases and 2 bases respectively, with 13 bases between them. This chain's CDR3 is CASSPVWGQETQYF. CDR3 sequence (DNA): TGTGCCAGCTCGCCTGTCTGGGGGCAAGAGACCCAGTACTTC.

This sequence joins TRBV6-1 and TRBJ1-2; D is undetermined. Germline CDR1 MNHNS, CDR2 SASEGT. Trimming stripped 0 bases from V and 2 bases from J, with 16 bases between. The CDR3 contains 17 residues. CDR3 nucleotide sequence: TGTGCCAGCAGTGAAGCGGGATTTGGGTTAGGGAACTATGGCTACACCTTC. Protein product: CASSEAGFGLGNYGYTF.

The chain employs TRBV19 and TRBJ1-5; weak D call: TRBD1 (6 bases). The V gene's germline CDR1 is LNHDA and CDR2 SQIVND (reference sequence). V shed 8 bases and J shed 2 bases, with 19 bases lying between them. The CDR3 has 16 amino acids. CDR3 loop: CASGAGAPGRNQPQHF. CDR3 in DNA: TGTGCCAGTGGGGCAGGGGCGCCGGGTCGCAATCAGCCCCAGCATTTT.

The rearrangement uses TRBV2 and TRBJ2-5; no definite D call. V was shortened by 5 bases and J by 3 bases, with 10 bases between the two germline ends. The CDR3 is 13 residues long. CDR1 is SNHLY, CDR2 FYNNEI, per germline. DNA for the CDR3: TGTGCCAGCAGTTTCCGACCGGAAGAGACCCAGTACTTC. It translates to CASSFRPEETQYF.

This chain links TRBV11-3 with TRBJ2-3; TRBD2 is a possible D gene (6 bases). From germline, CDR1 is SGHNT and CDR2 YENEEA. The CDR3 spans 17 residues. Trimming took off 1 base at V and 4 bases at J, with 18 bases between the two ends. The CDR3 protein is CASSLGLVLGGADTQYF. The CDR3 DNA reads TGTGCCAGCAGCTTAGGATTAGTTTTGGGCGGGGCAGATACGCAGTATTTT. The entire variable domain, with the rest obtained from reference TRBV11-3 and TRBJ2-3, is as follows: EAGVVQSPRYKIIEKKQPVAFWCNPISGHNTLYWYLQNLGQGPELLIRYENEEAVDDSQLPKDRFSAERLKGVDSTLKIQPAELGDSAVYLCASSLGLVLGGADTQYFGPGTRLTVL.

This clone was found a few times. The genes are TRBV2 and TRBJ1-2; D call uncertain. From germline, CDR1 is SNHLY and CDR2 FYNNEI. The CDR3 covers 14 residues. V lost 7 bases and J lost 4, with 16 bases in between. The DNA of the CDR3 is TGTGCCAGCATCCCCCGGTCCCAATTCTATGGCTACACCTTC. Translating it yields CASIPRSQFYGYTF.

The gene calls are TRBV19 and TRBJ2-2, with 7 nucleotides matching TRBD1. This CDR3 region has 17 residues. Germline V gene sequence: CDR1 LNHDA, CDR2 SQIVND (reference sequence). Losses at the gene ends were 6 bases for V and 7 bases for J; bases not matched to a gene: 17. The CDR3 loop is CASRTDRVQRGSGELFF. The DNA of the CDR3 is TGTGCCAGTAGAACCGACAGGGTCCAAAGGGGGAGCGGGGAGCTGTTTTTT.

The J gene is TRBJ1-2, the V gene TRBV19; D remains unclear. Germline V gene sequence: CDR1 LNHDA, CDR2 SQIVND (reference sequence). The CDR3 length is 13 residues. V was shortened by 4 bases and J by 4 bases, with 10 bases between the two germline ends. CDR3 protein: CASSTTGSYGYTF. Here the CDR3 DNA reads TGTGCCAGTAGTACCACCGGGTCCTATGGCTACACCTTC.

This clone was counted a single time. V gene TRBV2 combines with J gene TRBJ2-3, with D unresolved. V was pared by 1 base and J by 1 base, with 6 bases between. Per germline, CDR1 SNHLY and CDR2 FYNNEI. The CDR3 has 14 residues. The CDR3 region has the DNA TGTGCCAGCAGTGAAGTGTCGGGCACAGATACGCAGTATTTT. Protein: CASSEVSGTDTQYF. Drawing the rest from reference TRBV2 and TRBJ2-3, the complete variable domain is EPEVTQTPSHQVTQMGQEVILRCVPISNHLYFYWYRQILGQKVEFLVSFYNNEISEKSEIFDDQFSVERPDGSNFTLKIRSTKLEDSAMYFCASSEVSGTDTQYFGPGTRLTVL.

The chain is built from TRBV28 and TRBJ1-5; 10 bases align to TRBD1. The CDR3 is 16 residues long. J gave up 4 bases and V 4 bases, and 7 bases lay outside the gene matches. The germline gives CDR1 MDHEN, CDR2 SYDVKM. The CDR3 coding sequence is TGTGCCAGCAGTTCGTCGGGACAGGGGAGGAATCAGCCCCAGCATTTT. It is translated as CASSSSGQGRNQPQHF.

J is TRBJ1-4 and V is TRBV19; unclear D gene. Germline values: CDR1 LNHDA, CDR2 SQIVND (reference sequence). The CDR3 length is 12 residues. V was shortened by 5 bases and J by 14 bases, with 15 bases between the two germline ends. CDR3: CASSPSSPGLFF. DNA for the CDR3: TGTGCCAGTAGTCCGTCCTCGCCGGGGCTGTTTTTT. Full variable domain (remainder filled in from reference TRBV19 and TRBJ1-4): DGGITQSPKYLFRKEGQNVTLSCEQNLNHDAMYWYRQDPGQGLRLIYYSQIVNDFQKGDIAEGYSVSREKKESFPLTVTSAQKNPTAFYLCASSPSSPGLFFGSGTQLSVL.

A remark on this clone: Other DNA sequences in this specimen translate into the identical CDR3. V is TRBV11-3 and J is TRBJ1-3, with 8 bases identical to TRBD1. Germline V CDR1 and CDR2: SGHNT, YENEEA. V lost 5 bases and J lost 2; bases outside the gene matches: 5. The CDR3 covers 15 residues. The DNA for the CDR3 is TGTGCCAGCAGCCCCGGACAGGGCCCTGGAAACACCATATATTTT. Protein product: CASSPGQGPGNTIYF. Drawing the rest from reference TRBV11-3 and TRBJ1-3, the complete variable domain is EAGVVQSPRYKIIEKKQPVAFWCNPISGHNTLYWYLQNLGQGPELLIRYENEEAVDDSQLPKDRFSAERLKGVDSTLKIQPAELGDSAVYLCASSPGQGPGNTIYFGEGSWLTVV.

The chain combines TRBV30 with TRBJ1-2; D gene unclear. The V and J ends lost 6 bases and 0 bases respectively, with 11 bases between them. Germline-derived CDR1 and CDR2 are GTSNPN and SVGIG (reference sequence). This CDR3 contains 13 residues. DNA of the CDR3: TGTGCCTGCCAGGCTAGGGCTAACTATGGCTACACCTTC. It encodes CACQARANYGYTF.

The CDR3 here is CASSGTGSGRDQYF. The CDR3, as DNA: TGTGCCAGCAGCGGAACGGGGAGCGGGAGGGACCAGTACTTC. The genes are TRBV9 and TRBJ2-5; TRBD2 agrees at 10 bases. Trimming cost V 3 bases and J 10 bases; bases outside gene matches: 9. The CDR3 has 14 residues. Germline V gene data show CDR1 as SGDLS and CDR2 as YYNGEE.

The CDR3 DNA reads TGCAGCGTTGAAGATAGAGGACTAGCGGGAGAGTATAGCTCCTACAATGAGCAGTTCTTC. It translates to CSVEDRGLAGEYSSYNEQFF. This chain joins TRBV29-1 and TRBJ2-1, with 13 positions matching TRBD2. The CDR3 contains 20 residues. V was pared by 0 bases and J by 0 bases, with 11 bases of the junction left unmatched. From germline, CDR1 is SQVTM and CDR2 ANQGSEA.

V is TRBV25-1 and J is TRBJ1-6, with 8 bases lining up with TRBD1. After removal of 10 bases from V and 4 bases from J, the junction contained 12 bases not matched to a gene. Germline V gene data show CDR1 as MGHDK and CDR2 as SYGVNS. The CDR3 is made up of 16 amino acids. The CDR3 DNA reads TGTGCCATCCCAGGGACAGGTCTGGGTTATAATTCACCCCTCCACTTT. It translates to CAIPGTGLGYNSPLHF.

In nucleotides, the CDR3 is TGTGCCAGCAGTCCTAACAGGAGGATGGCCTACGAGCAGTACTTC. Its protein product is CASSPNRRMAYEQYF. The chain has TRBV27 and TRBJ2-7; D tentatively fits TRBD1 or TRBD2 (5 bases each). The CDR3 sequence is 15 residues long. Trimming pared 5 bases from V and 2 bases from J, leaving 16 bases between. From germline, CDR1 is MNHEY and CDR2 SMNVEV (reference sequence).

CDR3 sequence: CASSQGLSLSPLHF. CDR3 nucleotides: TGTGCCAGCAGCCAGGGACTGTCCCTTTCACCCCTCCACTTT. The chain employs TRBV5-6 and TRBJ1-6; weak D call: TRBD1 (5 bases). The CDR3 loop spans 14 amino acids. In germline, CDR1 is SGHDT, CDR2 YYEEEE. V dropped 4 bases and J dropped 9 bases, with 14 bases sitting between them.

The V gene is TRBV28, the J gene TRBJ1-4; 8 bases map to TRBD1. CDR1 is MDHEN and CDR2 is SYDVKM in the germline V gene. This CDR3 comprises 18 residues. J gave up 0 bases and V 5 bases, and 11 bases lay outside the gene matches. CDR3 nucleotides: TGTGCCAGCAGTATTATGGGGGGACAGGCAGCAACTAATGAAAAACTGTTTTTT. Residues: CASSIMGGQAATNEKLFF.

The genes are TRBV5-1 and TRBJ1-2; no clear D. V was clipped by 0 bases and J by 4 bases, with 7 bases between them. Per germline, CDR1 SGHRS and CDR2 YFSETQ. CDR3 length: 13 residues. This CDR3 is CASSLDWIYGYTF. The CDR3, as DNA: TGCGCCAGCAGCTTGGACTGGATCTATGGCTACACCTTC.